Listed here are 16 T cell receptor beta chains from one sample, sequenced in a study of cytotoxic CD8 clonotypes in ibrutinib-treated CLL. TCRdb keeps only in-frame clones here, not all; method: immunoSEQ multiplex PCR. The sample shows about 130,000 clones, roughly 83% of them seen only once. The sample consisted of PBMCs, taken after 12 months of ibrutinib treatment. Receptors originate from a human donor with chronic lymphocytic leukemia.

The V gene is TRBV7-8, the J gene TRBJ2-2; the match to TRBD2 covers 9 bases. The germline gives CDR1 SGHVS, CDR2 FQNEAQ. J gave up 4 bases and V 3 bases, and 3 bases lay outside the gene matches. The CDR3 is 15 amino acids. CDR3 protein: CASSFAGGFTGELFF. CDR3 in DNA: TGTGCCAGCAGCTTCGCGGGGGGGTTCACCGGGGAGCTGTTTTTT.

The rearrangement joins TRBV25-1 to TRBJ2-5, with unresolved D. Germline-derived CDR1 and CDR2 are MGHDK and SYGVNS. This CDR3 is 17 amino acids long. Between the trimmed V and J ends, which lost 4 bases and 0 bases, there was a span of 18 bases. CDR3 nucleotides: TGTGCCAGCAGTGTGGAGTACGTGAACAAAAACCAAGAGACCCAGTACTTC. Protein: CASSVEYVNKNQETQYF.

The sample holds a few counts of this clone. This chain joins TRBV14 and TRBJ1-2; a weak D match, TRBD1 (6 bases). The germline V and J ends were trimmed by 0 bases and 5 bases, with 10 bases remaining between them. CDR3 length equals 14 residues. Germline assignment: CDR1 SGHDN and CDR2 FVKESK. The CDR3 is CASSQELGQYGYTF. In DNA form, the CDR3 reads TGTGCCAGCAGCCAAGAACTCGGACAGTATGGCTACACCTTC.

This clone was observed a few times. The chain recombines TRBV18 with TRBJ1-1; TRBD1 is a possible D gene (5 bases). The CDR3 length is 15 residues. V was cut by 3 bases and J by 4 bases, with 15 bases left in between. From germline, CDR1 is KGHSH and CDR2 LQKENI. The CDR3 DNA sequence: TGTGCCAGCTCACCCGAAAGACAGCTACGCACTGAAGCTTTCTTT. Its translation is CASSPERQLRTEAFF.

This clone was observed a few times. This sequence joins TRBV27 and TRBJ2-1; a possible D gene is TRBD2 (6 bases). V was trimmed by 2 bases and J by 0 bases, leaving 14 bases between them. Germline CDR1 reads MNHEY; CDR2 reads SMNVEV (reference sequence). This CDR3 is built from 17 residues. The CDR3 sequence: CASSLRSPSVSYNEQFF. The CDR3 nucleotides are TGTGCCAGCAGTTTACGTTCCCCTAGCGTCTCCTACAATGAGCAGTTCTTC.

J is TRBJ1-1 and V is TRBV7-9, with D hard to call. CDR3 length: 15 residues. The V end was cut by 2 bases, the J end by 1 base, with 11 bases between. The germline CDR1 and CDR2 sequences are SEHNR and FQNEAQ (reference sequence). Written as DNA, the CDR3 is TGTGCCAGCAGCTTATGGGGTAACTCGAACACTGAAGCTTTCTTT. This encodes CASSLWGNSNTEAFF.

This chain links TRBV9 with TRBJ1-1, with TRBD1 identical over 8 bases. Trimming removed 4 bases from V and 1 base from J; junction bases left unmatched: 6. Germline CDR1 SGDLS, CDR2 YYNGEE. The CDR3 totals 15 residues. For the CDR3, the DNA is TGTGCCAGCAGCCCATTGACAGGGGCGAACACTGAAGCTTTCTTT. It is translated as CASSPLTGANTEAFF.

This clone appeared once. The chain uses TRBV5-8 and TRBJ2-6; unclear D gene. CDR1 and CDR2 from the germline V gene are SGHTS and YDEGEE. The CDR3 is 15 residues long. V gave up 2 bases and J gave up 2 bases, with 8 bases separating them. CDR3 sequence (DNA): TGTGCCAGCAGCTTAAGAAGGACTGGGGCCAACGTCCTGACTTTC. Amino acids: CASSLRRTGANVLTF.

The chain employs TRBV29-1 and TRBJ2-1; TRBD2 agrees at 13 bases. The germline V gene has CDR1 SQVTM and CDR2 ANQGSEA. With V trimmed by 4 bases and J by 7 bases, 4 bases remained unmatched. CDR3 length equals 14 residues. The CDR3 sequence: CSVGTSGSRNEQFF. Here the CDR3 DNA reads TGCAGCGTTGGGACTAGCGGGAGTCGGAATGAGCAGTTCTTC.

This chain uses TRBV4-3 with TRBJ2-1, with D possibly being TRBD2 (6 bases). Per germline, CDR1 LGHNA and CDR2 YSLEER. V was pared by 0 bases and J by 10 bases, with 13 bases between. The CDR3 spans 14 residues. Written as DNA, the CDR3 is TGCGCCAGCAGCCAAGAGGCTGAGCGGGTCGAGCAGTTCTTC. It is translated as CASSQEAERVEQFF.

In DNA, the CDR3 is TGTGCCAGCAGCAAAAAGAGAGCGCCGCAACAAACTCGCCACGAGCAGTACTTC. Encoded protein: CASSKKRAPQQTRHEQYF. The V call is TRBV21-1, the J call TRBJ2-7; TRBD2 was called by the table and not checked on the DNA. TRBV21-1 is a known pseudogene. The CDR3 runs to 18 residues.

The chain carries TRBV18 and TRBJ2-3; a possible D gene is TRBD2 (5 bases). CDR3 length equals 14 residues. The germline CDR1 and CDR2 sequences are KGHSH and LQKENI. The V gene lost 1 base and the J gene lost 2 bases, with 7 bases spanning the gap. The CDR3 region has the DNA TGTGCCAGCTCACCACGGGAGTCCACAGATACGCAGTATTTT. It codes for CASSPRESTDTQYF.

This clone was picked up one time. The V call is TRBV30, the J call TRBJ1-3; D uncertain. Trimming took 0 bases from V and 2 from J, leaving 11 bases between them. Germline V gives CDR1 GTSNPN, CDR2 SVGIG (reference sequence). This CDR3 contains 15 residues. The CDR3: CAWSVRNSAGNTIYF. The CDR3, as DNA: TGTGCCTGGAGTGTGAGGAACTCGGCTGGAAACACCATATATTTT. The full variable domain, rest sourced from reference TRBV30 and TRBJ1-3, is SQTIHQWPATLVQPVGSPLSLECTVEGTSNPNLYWYRQAAGRGLQLLFYSVGIGQISSEVPQNLSASRPQDRQFILSSKKLLLSDSGFYLCAWSVRNSAGNTIYFGEGSWLTVV.

This sequence joins TRBV27 and TRBJ2-3, with TRBD2 matching 9 bases. Germline V gene data show CDR1 as MNHEY and CDR2 as SMNVEV (reference sequence). With 5 bases clipped from V and 6 bases from J, the junction kept 15 bases outside the gene matches. This CDR3 contains 17 residues. Here the CDR3 DNA reads TGTGCCAGCAGTCGCGTCGCCCGGCTAGCGGGAAAGGATACGCAGTATTTT. The encoded protein is CASSRVARLAGKDTQYF.

The rearrangement uses TRBV11-2 and TRBJ2-5; TRBD2 aligns across 10 bases. Per the germline V gene, CDR1 is SGHAT and CDR2 is FQNNGV. This CDR3 contains 17 residues. The ends lost 5 bases at V and 3 bases at J; junction bases unmatched: 12. The CDR3 DNA sequence: TGTGCCAGCAGCCAATCGGGGGTACTAGCGGGAAAAGAGACCCAGTACTTC. As protein: CASSQSGVLAGKETQYF.

This clone was counted only a few times. The rearrangement uses TRBV11-2 and TRBJ2-7; 8 nucleotides agree with TRBD1. CDR3 length: 14 amino acids. The germline CDR1 and CDR2 sequences are SGHAT and FQNNGV. V lost 1 base and J lost 7; bases outside the gene matches: 6. The DNA for the CDR3 is TGTGCCAGCAGCTTAGGGACAGGGCCGAGGGAGCAGTACTTC. Its translation is CASSLGTGPREQYF.